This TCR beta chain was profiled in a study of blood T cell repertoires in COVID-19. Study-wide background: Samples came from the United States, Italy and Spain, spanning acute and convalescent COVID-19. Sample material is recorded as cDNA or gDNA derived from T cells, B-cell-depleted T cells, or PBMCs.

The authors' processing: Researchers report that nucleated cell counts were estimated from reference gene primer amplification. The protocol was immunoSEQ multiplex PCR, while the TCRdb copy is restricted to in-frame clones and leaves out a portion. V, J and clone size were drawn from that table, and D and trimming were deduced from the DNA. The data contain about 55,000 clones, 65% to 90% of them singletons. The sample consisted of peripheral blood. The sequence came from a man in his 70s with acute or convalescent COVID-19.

Here the CDR3 reads CASSLKLSSYNEQFF. In DNA, the CDR3 is TGTGCCAGCAGCTTAAAACTGAGCTCCTACAATGAGCAGTTCTTC. The chain uses TRBV7-3 and TRBJ2-1; D remains ambiguous. Trimming left V 1 base short and J 0 bases short, with 7 bases between. This CDR3 comprises 15 residues. CDR1 and CDR2 (germline): SGHTA, FQGTGA.